The next 28 T cell receptor beta chains were all read from a single sample in a study of blood T cell repertoires in COVID-19. Assay: immunoSEQ multiplex PCR; the TCRdb copy retains only in-frame clones and omits some. The table has approximately 470,000 clones, approximately 86% seen once. The sample consisted of PBMCs or T cells enriched from blood (not recorded which). Receptors were obtained from a woman aged 18-30 years who had recovered from COVID-19.

This clone has more than one count but fewer than ten. The CDR3 reads CASSQNGYGGRPLHF. The CDR3 DNA reads TGTGCCAGCAGCCAGAATGGGTACGGCGGCCGACCCCTCCACTTT. The rearrangement uses TRBV2 and TRBJ1-6; the D is unclear. CDR3 size: 15 residues. The germline V gene has CDR1 SNHLY and CDR2 FYNNEI. V shed 6 bases and J shed 12 bases, with 21 bases lying between them. The full variable domain, completed using reference TRBV2 and TRBJ1-6, is EPEVTQTPSHQVTQMGQEVILRCVPISNHLYFYWYRQILGQKVEFLVSFYNNEISEKSEIFDDQFSVERPDGSNFTLKIRSTKLEDSAMYFCASSQNGYGGRPLHFGNGTRLTVT.

The gene calls are TRBV30 and TRBJ1-2; D gene ambiguous. CDR3 length: 12 amino acids. The germline V gene encodes CDR1 GTSNPN and CDR2 SVGIG (reference sequence). The V end lost 0 bases, the J end lost 7 bases, and 9 bases lay between the germline ends. The CDR3 coding sequence is TGTGCCTGGAGTGTAGCTCGGGGTGGCTACACCTTC. Encoded protein: CAWSVARGGYTF. The variable domain in full, with the rest retrieved from reference TRBV30 and TRBJ1-2, is SQTIHQWPATLVQPVGSPLSLECTVEGTSNPNLYWYRQAAGRGLQLLFYSVGIGQISSEVPQNLSASRPQDRQFILSSKKLLLSDSGFYLCAWSVARGGYTFGSGTRLTVV.

V is TRBV19 and J is TRBJ2-7; maybe TRBD2 (5 bases). The CDR3 is 11 amino acids. The ends were cut back, 3 bases at V and 9 bases at J, with 9 bases in the middle. Germline loops: CDR1 LNHDA, CDR2 SQIVND (reference sequence). The CDR3: CASSISEVQYF. CDR3 nucleotides: TGTGCCAGTAGTATTTCGGAGGTGCAGTACTTC. The variable domain in full, completed from reference TRBV19 and TRBJ2-7, reads DGGITQSPKYLFRKEGQNVTLSCEQNLNHDAMYWYRQDPGQGLRLIYYSQIVNDFQKGDIAEGYSVSREKKESFPLTVTSAQKNPTAFYLCASSISEVQYFGPGTRLTVT.

J is TRBJ2-3 and V is TRBV4-2; 12 nucleotides align to TRBD2. Germline assignment: CDR1 LGHNA and CDR2 YNFKEQ. The CDR3 loop spans 16 amino acids. Trimming took 2 bases from V and 3 from J; bases not matched to a gene: 3. CDR3 residues: CASSQYGTSGTDTQYF. CDR3 in DNA: TGTGCCAGCAGCCAATATGGGACTAGCGGGACAGATACGCAGTATTTT.

The chain is built from TRBV2 and TRBJ1-1, with D possibly being TRBD1 (6 bases). V was trimmed by 8 bases and J by 2 bases, leaving 15 bases between them. In germline, CDR1 is SNHLY, CDR2 FYNNEI. The CDR3 spans 14 residues. Here the CDR3 reads CASAPGHLNTEAFF. The DNA for the CDR3 is TGTGCCAGCGCTCCGGGACACCTAAACACTGAAGCTTTCTTT.

This clone was seen only once. This chain joins TRBV5-1 and TRBJ2-7; 7 nucleotides align to TRBD1. Germline assignment: CDR1 SGHRS and CDR2 YFSETQ. The CDR3 extends over 14 amino acids. V was clipped by 4 bases and J by 2 bases; unmatched bases: 6. This chain's CDR3 is CASSVTGTAYEQYF. CDR3 nucleotide sequence: TGCGCCAGCAGCGTAACCGGGACAGCCTACGAGCAGTACTTC.

The chain joins TRBV6-5 to TRBJ2-7; 8 bases map to TRBD1. Germline V gene data show CDR1 as MNHEY and CDR2 as SVGAGI. V dropped 5 bases and J dropped 4; count of bases not matched to a gene: 10. The CDR3 extends over 15 amino acids. CDR3 in amino acids: CASSLSGQDTYEQYF. Here the CDR3 DNA reads TGTGCCAGCAGTCTCTCGGGACAGGACACATACGAGCAGTACTTC.

Here the CDR3 DNA reads TGTGCCAGCAGTTTAGCCGGGTCCTATAATTCACCCCTCCACTTT. Translating gives CASSLAGSYNSPLHF. The chain employs TRBV27 and TRBJ1-6; D gene unclear. CDR1 and CDR2 from the germline V gene are MNHEY and SMNVEV (reference sequence). The CDR3 covers 15 residues. V was trimmed by 2 bases and J by 1 base, leaving 6 bases between them.

This clone was observed once. V usage is TRBV7-6 and J usage is TRBJ2-1, with a tentative D call TRBD2 (5 bases). The V gene's germline CDR1 is SGHVS and CDR2 FNYEAQ. The V gene lost 4 bases and the J gene lost 7 bases, with 14 bases spanning the gap. CDR3 length equals 14 residues. CDR3 amino acids: CASSSPIGGNEQFF. The CDR3 DNA sequence: TGTGCCAGCAGCTCCCCCATCGGAGGAAATGAGCAGTTCTTC.

The rearrangement uses TRBV5-1 and TRBJ2-3; 9 bases are shared with TRBD1. CDR3 length: 16 amino acids. Germline CDR1 and CDR2: SGHRS and YFSETQ. After removal of 0 bases from V and 5 bases from J, the junction contained 7 bases not matched to a gene. The CDR3 DNA sequence: TGCGCCAGCAGCTTGGCTACAGGGGGCGAGAGAGATACGCAGTATTTT. The encoded protein is CASSLATGGERDTQYF.

Here the CDR3 reads CASSPVGTAEHEQFF. The CDR3 coding sequence is TGTGCCAGTAGTCCCGTGGGGACTGCCGAGCATGAGCAGTTCTTC. The chain has TRBV19 and TRBJ2-1; D perhaps matches TRBD2 (6 bases). CDR1 LNHDA and CDR2 SQIVND come from the germline V gene (reference sequence). Trimming cost V 5 bases and J 8 bases, with 19 bases left between them. The CDR3 has 15 amino acids.

This chain uses TRBV2 with TRBJ2-5; D is perhaps TRBD1 (5 bases). The V end was cut by 3 bases, the J end by 7 bases, with 12 bases between. Germline V gene data show CDR1 as SNHLY and CDR2 as FYNNEI. This CDR3 spans 13 amino acids. CDR3 protein: CASSDRDRRTQYF. Written as DNA, the CDR3 is TGTGCCAGCAGTGACCGAGACAGAAGGACCCAGTACTTC.

J is TRBJ1-5 and V is TRBV5-1, with D unresolved. The CDR3 has 15 residues. Germline V gives CDR1 SGHRS, CDR2 YFSETQ. The germline V and J ends were trimmed by 5 bases and 6 bases, with 18 bases remaining between them. The chain's CDR3 is CASRRTGEEGQPQHF. CDR3 sequence (DNA): TGCGCCAGCAGACGCACCGGTGAGGAGGGTCAGCCCCAGCATTTT.

Here the CDR3 DNA reads TGTGCCAGCAGTTGGGACAGGGGAAGGGAGCTGTTTTTT. Protein sequence: CASSWDRGRELFF. The chain has TRBV6-5 and TRBJ2-2; 10 bases fit TRBD1. This CDR3 contains 13 residues. Germline CDR1 is MNHEY and CDR2 is SVGAGI. V lost 4 bases and J lost 9; bases outside the gene matches: 2.

The V and J genes are TRBV12-5 and TRBJ2-4, with 7 nucleotides matching TRBD2. V gave up 3 bases and J gave up 4 bases; unmatched junction bases: 9. Germline CDR1 reads LGHNT; CDR2 reads FRNRAP. This CDR3 region has 16 residues. This CDR3 is CASGFNPGGRKNIQYF. The CDR3 bases are TGTGCTAGTGGTTTTAATCCGGGGGGAAGAAAAAACATTCAGTACTTC. Drawing the rest from reference TRBV12-5 and TRBJ2-4, the complete variable domain is DARVTQTPRHKVTEMGQEVTMRCQPILGHNTVFWYRQTMMQGLELLAYFRNRAPLDDSGMPKDRFSAEMPDATLATLKIQPSEPRDSAVYFCASGFNPGGRKNIQYFGAGTRLSVL.

This chain joins TRBV13 and TRBJ2-3; D gene uncertain. The V and J ends lost 5 bases and 1 base respectively, with 13 bases between them. Germline loops: CDR1 PRHDT, CDR2 FYEKMQ (reference sequence). This CDR3 is 15 amino acids long. The CDR3 is CASSPWAKGTDTQYF. The CDR3 nucleotides are TGTGCCAGCAGCCCTTGGGCGAAGGGCACAGATACGCAGTATTTT.

The J gene is TRBJ2-3, the V gene TRBV5-1; 7 bases align to TRBD2. CDR3 length: 16 amino acids. Trimming removed 1 base from V and 3 bases from J; junction bases left unmatched: 8. Per the germline V gene, CDR1 is SGHRS and CDR2 is YFSETQ. The chain's CDR3 is CASSLTSGGGTDTQYF. In DNA form, the CDR3 reads TGCGCCAGCAGCTTGACCTCGGGGGGAGGGACAGATACGCAGTATTTT. The whole variable domain, filled in from reference TRBV5-1 and TRBJ2-3, reads KAGVTQTPRYLIKTRGQQVTLSCSPISGHRSVSWYQQTPGQGLQFLFEYFSETQRNKGNFPGRFSGRQFSNSRSEMNVSTLELGDSALYLCASSLTSGGGTDTQYFGPGTRLTVL.

The rearrangement joins TRBV7-2 to TRBJ2-2; TRBD2 is a possible D gene (5 bases). In germline, CDR1 is SGHTA, CDR2 FQGNSA. The CDR3 sequence is 14 residues long. The V end lost 3 bases, the J end lost 7 bases, and 12 bases lay between the germline ends. In DNA, the CDR3 is TGTGCCAGCAGCTTCACTAGTTTCGGCGGGGAGCTGTTTTTT. Protein product: CASSFTSFGGELFF.

This clone was detected a few times. The J gene is TRBJ2-3, the V gene TRBV27; 9 bases match TRBD2. The CDR3 runs to 14 residues. The J segment lost 2 bases and the V segment lost 10 bases, leaving 7 bases of the junction unmatched. The germline V gene encodes CDR1 MNHEY and CDR2 SMNVEV (reference sequence). CDR3 in amino acids: CATGASGATDTQYF. CDR3 in DNA: TGTGCCACTGGGGCTAGCGGGGCCACAGATACGCAGTATTTT.

V usage is TRBV6-1 and J usage is TRBJ1-5; the D gene is possibly TRBD1 (6 bases). Germline V lookup: CDR1 MNHNS, CDR2 SASEGT. The V gene lost 0 bases and the J gene lost 6 bases, with 12 bases spanning the gap. The CDR3 totals 15 residues. The CDR3 protein is CASSEAGGVGQPQHF. In DNA form, the CDR3 reads TGTGCCAGCAGTGAAGCAGGGGGTGTCGGTCAGCCCCAGCATTTT.

The V and J genes are TRBV27 and TRBJ2-1; possibly TRBD1 for D (6 bases). The CDR3 is 16 residues long. Germline assignment: CDR1 MNHEY and CDR2 SMNVEV (reference sequence). Between the trimmed V and J ends, which lost 5 bases and 4 bases, there was a span of 18 bases. The CDR3 DNA is TGTGCCAGCAGTGTACGTCCAGGGGACCGTTACAATGAGCAGTTCTTC. This gives the protein CASSVRPGDRYNEQFF.

This clone was seen a single time. The chain couples TRBV15 to TRBJ1-1; no definite D call. CDR1 LNHNV and CDR2 YYDKDF come from the germline V gene (reference sequence). This CDR3 spans 13 amino acids. The V gene lost 8 bases and the J gene lost 6 bases, with 16 bases spanning the gap. CDR3 DNA: TGTGCCACCGCGTATGATAAAAACTCTGAAGCTTTCTTT. Protein product: CATAYDKNSEAFF.

The gene calls are TRBV30 and TRBJ1-2; D call uncertain. CDR3 length equals 12 residues. Germline assignment: CDR1 GTSNPN and CDR2 SVGIG (reference sequence). The V end was cut by 4 bases, the J end by 4 bases, with 10 bases between. For the CDR3, the DNA is TGTGCCTGGAAAGAGGATTTCTATGGCTACACCTTC. Translating gives CAWKEDFYGYTF.

V and J are TRBV11-2 and TRBJ1-2; the D gene is possibly TRBD1 (6 bases). The CDR3 loop spans 17 amino acids. The V end lost 1 base, the J end lost 5 bases, and 20 bases lay between the germline ends. Germline CDR1 and CDR2: SGHAT and FQNNGV. CDR3 sequence: CASSLGPPGRGLYGYTF. Here the CDR3 DNA reads TGTGCCAGCAGCTTAGGGCCCCCGGGCAGGGGCCTGTATGGCTACACCTTC.

The chain recombines TRBV7-9 with TRBJ2-2, with D possibly being TRBD1 (5 bases). Germline V gene sequence: CDR1 SEHNR, CDR2 FQNEAQ (reference sequence). This CDR3 comprises 13 residues. V was trimmed by 3 bases and J by 14 bases, leaving 16 bases between them. CDR3 bases: TGTGCCAGCAGCTTCGACTTGGGGCAGGAACTGTTTTTT. Translating gives CASSFDLGQELFF.

As regards this clone: At the DNA level, this CDR3 is encoded by other sequences in the same sample as well. The V and J genes are TRBV5-4 and TRBJ2-7; D not resolved. V was clipped by 0 bases and J by 0 bases, with 4 bases between them. CDR1 and CDR2 from the germline V gene are SGHNT and YYREEE (reference sequence). The CDR3 runs 13 residues. The CDR3: CASSLVGSYEQYF. The CDR3 region has the DNA TGTGCCAGCAGCTTGGTCGGCTCCTACGAGCAGTACTTC.

The rearrangement links TRBV11-3 to TRBJ2-1; a possible D gene is TRBD1 (6 bases). The germline V gene encodes CDR1 SGHNT and CDR2 YENEEA. The CDR3 has 16 amino acids. V shed 0 bases and J shed 6 bases, with 15 bases lying between them. The CDR3 here is CASSLEPLTGRNEQFF. DNA of the CDR3: TGTGCCAGCAGCTTAGAACCGCTGACAGGTCGCAATGAGCAGTTCTTC.

CDR3 in amino acids: CASSPGGIEQFF. As DNA, the CDR3 is TGTGCCAGCTCACCCGGAGGGATTGAGCAGTTCTTC. The rearrangement uses TRBV18 and TRBJ2-1; TRBD2 is a possible D gene (6 bases). Per the germline V gene, CDR1 is KGHSH and CDR2 is LQKENI. The ends were cut back, 3 bases at V and 9 bases at J, with 9 bases in the middle. The CDR3 loop spans 12 amino acids.